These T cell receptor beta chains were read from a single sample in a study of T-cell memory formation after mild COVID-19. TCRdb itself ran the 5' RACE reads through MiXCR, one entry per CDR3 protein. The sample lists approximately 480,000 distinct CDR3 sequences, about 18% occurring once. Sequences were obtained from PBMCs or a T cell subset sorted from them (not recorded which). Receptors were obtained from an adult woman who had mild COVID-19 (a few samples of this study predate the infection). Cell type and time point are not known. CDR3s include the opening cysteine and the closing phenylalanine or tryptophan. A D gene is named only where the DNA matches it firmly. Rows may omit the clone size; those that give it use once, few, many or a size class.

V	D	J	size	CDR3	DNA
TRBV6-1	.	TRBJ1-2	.	CASSSGSNYGYTF	TGTGCCAGCAGTTCTGGGTCTAACTATGGCTACACCTTC
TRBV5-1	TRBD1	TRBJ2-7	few	CASSGGDRGGYEQYF	TGCGCCAGCAGCGGGGGAGACAGGGGAGGCTACGAGCAGTACTTC
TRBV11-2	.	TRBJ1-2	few	CASSLESGAIYGYTF	TGTGCCAGCAGCTTAGAGTCGGGGGCAATCTATGGCTACACCTTC
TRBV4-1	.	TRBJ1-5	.	CASSPGEGSNQPQHF	TGCGCCAGCAGCCCCGGGGAAGGGTCCAATCAGCCCCAGCATTTT
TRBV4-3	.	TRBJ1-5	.	CASSRYLRDSNQPQHF	TGCGCCAGCAGCCGATACCTCAGGGATAGCAATCAGCCCCAGCATTTT
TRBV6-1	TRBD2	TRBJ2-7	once	CASSEIAGVVEQYF	TGTGCCAGCAGCGAAATAGCGGGAGTGGTCGAGCAGTACTTC
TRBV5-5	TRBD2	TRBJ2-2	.	CASSRGGSGGNTGELFF	TGTGCCAGCTCCCGAGGAGGGTCGGGGGGAAACACCGGGGAGCTGTTTTTT
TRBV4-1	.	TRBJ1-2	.	CASSQPRRGDSYGYTF	TGCGCCAGCAGCCAACCCAGGAGAGGGGATAGCTATGGCTACACCTTC
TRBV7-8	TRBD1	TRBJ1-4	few	CASSSGQGSYEKLFF	TGTGCCAGCAGCTCGGGACAGGGCAGTTATGAAAAACTGTTTTTT
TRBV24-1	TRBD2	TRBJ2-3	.	CATSPGLARAGDTQYF	TGTGCCACCAGCCCGGGACTAGCGAGAGCGGGAGATACGCAGTATTTT
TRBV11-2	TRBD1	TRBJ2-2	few	CASSSLGTGGTGELFF	TGTGCCAGCAGCTCGCTCGGGACAGGGGGCACCGGGGAGCTGTTTTTT
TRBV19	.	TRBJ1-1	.	CASPSPGGTEAFF	TGTGCCAGTCCCTCGCCGGGGGGGACTGAAGCTTTCTTT
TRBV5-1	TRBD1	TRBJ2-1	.	CASSFLGQGNEDEQFF	TGCGCCAGCAGCTTTCTGGGACAGGGGAACGAGGATGAGCAGTTCTTC
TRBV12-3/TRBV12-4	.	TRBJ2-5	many	CASSQYPTDPETQYF	TGTGCCAGCAGTCAATACCCGACAGACCCAGAGACCCAGTACTTC
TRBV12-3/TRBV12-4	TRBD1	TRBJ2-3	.	CASNLRTGRRDTQYF	TGTGCCAGCAACCTCAGGACAGGGAGGAGAGATACGCAGTATTTT
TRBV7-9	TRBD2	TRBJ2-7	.	CASSPGLAGGVYEQYF	TGTGCCAGCAGCCCCGGGTTGGCGGGAGGAGTCTACGAGCAGTACTTC
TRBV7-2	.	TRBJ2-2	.	CASSLKGVGRAGVDTGELFF	TGTGCCAGCAGTTTAAAAGGGGTAGGGAGAGCGGGTGTGGACACCGGGGAGCTGTTTTTT
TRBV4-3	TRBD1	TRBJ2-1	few	CASSQTGTGVNEQFF	TGCGCCAGCAGCCAGACCGGGACAGGGGTGAATGAGCAGTTCTTC
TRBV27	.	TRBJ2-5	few	CASSTMGGTSYQETQYF	TGTGCCAGCTCTACTATGGGCGGGACTTCGTACCAAGAGACCCAGTACTTC
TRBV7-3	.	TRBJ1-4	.	CASSLRSSYNEKLFF	TGTGCCAGCAGCTTAAGGTCCAGTTATAATGAAAAACTGTTTTTT
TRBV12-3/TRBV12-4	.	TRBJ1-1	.	CASSFKGLNTEAFF	TGTGCCAGCAGTTTCAAGGGGTTGAACACTGAAGCTTTCTTT
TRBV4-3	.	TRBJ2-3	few	CASSQETGIDTQYF	TGCGCCAGCAGCCAAGAAACAGGGATTGATACGCAGTATTTT
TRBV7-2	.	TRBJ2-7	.	CASSRTASTVSSEQYF	TGTGCCAGCAGCCGGACCGCATCGACAGTATCCTCCGAGCAGTACTTC
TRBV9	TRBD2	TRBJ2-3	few	CASSVASGFTDTQYF	TGTGCCAGCAGCGTAGCTAGCGGGTTCACAGATACGCAGTATTTT
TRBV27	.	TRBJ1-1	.	CASHRVGGEAFF	TGTGCCAGCCACAGGGTAGGGGGGGAAGCTTTCTTT
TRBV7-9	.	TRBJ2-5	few	CASSLGGKGQETQYF	TGTGCCAGCAGCTTAGGAGGGAAGGGACAAGAGACCCAGTACTTC